This T cell receptor (beta chain) was identified in a study of type 1 regulatory T cells. With regard to this clonotype: The antigen is undetermined.

TCRdb ran MiXCR on the reads and lists one entry per CDR3 protein. The sample lists 68,000 or so distinct CDR3 sequences, approximately 47% occurring once. This CDR3 is 14 amino acids long. CDR1 is MDHEN and CDR2 is SYDVKM in the germline V gene. The V and J ends lost 6 bases and 7 bases, in that order; junction bases with no gene match: 10. The sequence was collected from a human donor in good health. Sequencing used cultured non-Tr1 T cells, either the whole culture or a sorted T cell fraction (not recorded which). The chain couples TRBV28 to TRBJ1-2; TRBD1 aligns across 8 bases. The CDR3 here is CASRPGQEVLGYTF. As DNA, the CDR3 is TGTGCCAGCAGACCGGGACAGGAAGTTCTTGGCTACACCTTC.